The 2 T cell receptor beta chains below were found in one sample sequenced in a study of cytomegalovirus exposure and HLA in healthy donors. Libraries were prepared by immunoSEQ multiplex PCR; TCRdb keeps only in-frame clonotypes and omits some of them. The repertoire consists of around 170,000 clones, with approximately 90% occurring once and the leading ten covering roughly 3%. The sequenced sample consisted of PBMCs. The receptors here all came from a man aged 18-30 years in good health and CMV-seronegative.

The rearrangement links TRBV30 to TRBJ1-2; 10 bases match TRBD1. The germline gives CDR1 GTSNPN, CDR2 SVGIG (reference sequence). Losses at the gene ends were 0 bases for V and 9 bases for J; bases not matched to a gene: 4. CDR3 length equals 13 residues. CDR3 region: CAWSVGTGDRYTF. The CDR3, as DNA: TGTGCCTGGAGTGTAGGGACAGGGGATCGCTACACCTTC.

V is TRBV5-4 and J is TRBJ1-3, with D unresolved. The CDR3 covers 17 residues. Germline V gene data show CDR1 as SGHNT and CDR2 as YYREEE (reference sequence). The V end was cut by 4 bases, the J end by 0 bases, with 17 bases between. The CDR3 is CASSSLKERDSGNTIYF. The CDR3, as DNA: TGTGCCAGCAGCAGCCTAAAAGAGCGGGACTCTGGAAACACCATATATTTT.